This T cell receptor (beta chain) was found in a study of T cell clonality in common variable immunodeficiency. Germline CDR1 is KGHSH and CDR2 is LQKENI. J was trimmed by 4 bases and V by 3 bases; bases with no gene match: 5. CDR3 size: 14 residues. For at least one year, all CVID subjects received replacement immunoglobulin. No CVID subject was ill or on immunomodulatory drugs when sampled. Clones were read by immunoSEQ multiplex PCR, and TCRdb kept only the in-frame ones, dropping some. The profile covers 25,000 to 35,000 clones, none occurring a single time. This clone has a count of ten or more. What it binds is unknown. The observed sequence ends 3 residues before the CDR3 terminus, with the missing tail filled in from the germline J gene. Broader study findings: Fewer TCRbeta clones were shared among CVID subjects than controls. Fewer deletions and N-nucleotide insertions were reportedly seen in common variable immunodeficiency TCR beta sequences.

The rearrangement links TRBV18 to TRBJ2-5; 7 bases are shared with TRBD1. The sample consisted of peripheral blood mononuclear cells. This TCR derives from a human donor with common variable immunodeficiency. The CDR3 DNA, read in part, is TGTGCCAGCTCACCCAGACAGGGAAGAGAGACC. Translating gives CASSPRQGRET. In full, the CDR3 is CASSPRQGRETQYF. The full variable domain, its missing parts supplied by reference TRBV18 and TRBJ2-5, is NAGVMQNPRHLVRRRGQEARLRCSPMKGHSHVYWYRQLPEEGLKFMVYLQKENIIDESGMPKERFSAEFPKEGPSILRIQQVVRGDSAAYFCASSPRQGRETQYFGPGTRLLVL.